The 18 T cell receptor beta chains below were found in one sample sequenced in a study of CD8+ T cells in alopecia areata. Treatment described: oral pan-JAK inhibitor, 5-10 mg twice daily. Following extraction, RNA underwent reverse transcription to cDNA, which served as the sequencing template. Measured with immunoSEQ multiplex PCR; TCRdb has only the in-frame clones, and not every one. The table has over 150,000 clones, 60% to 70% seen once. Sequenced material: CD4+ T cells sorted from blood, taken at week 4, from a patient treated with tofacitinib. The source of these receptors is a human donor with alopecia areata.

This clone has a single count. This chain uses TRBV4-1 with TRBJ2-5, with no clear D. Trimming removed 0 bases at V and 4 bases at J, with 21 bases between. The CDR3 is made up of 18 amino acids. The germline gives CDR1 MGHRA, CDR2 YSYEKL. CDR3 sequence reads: CASSQDVPRSIKAETQYF. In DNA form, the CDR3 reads TGCGCCAGCAGCCAAGATGTTCCGCGGTCGATCAAGGCAGAGACCCAGTACTTC.

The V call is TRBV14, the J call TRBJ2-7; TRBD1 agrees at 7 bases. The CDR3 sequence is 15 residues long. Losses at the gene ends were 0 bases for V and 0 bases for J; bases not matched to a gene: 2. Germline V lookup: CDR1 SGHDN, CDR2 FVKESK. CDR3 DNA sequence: TGTGCCAGCAGCCAAGAGGACAGGTCCTCCTACGAGCAGTACTTC. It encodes CASSQEDRSSYEQYF.

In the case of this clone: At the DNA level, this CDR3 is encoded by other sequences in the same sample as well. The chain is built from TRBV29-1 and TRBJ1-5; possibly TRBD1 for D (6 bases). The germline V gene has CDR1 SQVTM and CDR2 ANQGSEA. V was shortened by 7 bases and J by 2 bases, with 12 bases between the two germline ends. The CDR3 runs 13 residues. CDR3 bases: TGCAGCGCCAAACAGGGCCGCAATCAGCCCCAGCATTTT. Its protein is CSAKQGRNQPQHF.

DNA of the CDR3: TGTGCCAGCAGTGCCGGCGGAGGGCTAGCGGGGGTGGATACGCAGTATTTT. It yields the protein CASSAGGGLAGVDTQYF. The chain carries TRBV25-1 and TRBJ2-3, with 10 bases matching TRBD2. Germline loops: CDR1 MGHDK, CDR2 SYGVNS. The CDR3 contains 17 residues. V lost 4 bases, J lost 6 bases, and 13 bases stayed unmatched.

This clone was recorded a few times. The CDR3 bases are TGTGCCAGCAGATCAGCCGGGACAGCTTACAATGAGCAGTTCTTC. Translated, it gives CASRSAGTAYNEQFF. The chain links TRBV6-6 to TRBJ2-1, with 7 bases lining up with TRBD1. Germline CDR1 MNHNY, CDR2 SVGAGI (reference sequence). The junction had 9 bases not matched to a gene; V was cut back by 6 bases and J by 4 bases. This CDR3 is built from 15 residues.

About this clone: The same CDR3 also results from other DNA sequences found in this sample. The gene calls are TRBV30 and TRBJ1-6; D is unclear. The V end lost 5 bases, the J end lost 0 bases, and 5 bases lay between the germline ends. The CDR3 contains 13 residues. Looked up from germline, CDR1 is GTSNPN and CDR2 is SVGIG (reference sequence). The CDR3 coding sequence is TGTGCCTGGCGAAGCTCCTATAATTCACCCCTCCACTTT. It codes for CAWRSSYNSPLHF.

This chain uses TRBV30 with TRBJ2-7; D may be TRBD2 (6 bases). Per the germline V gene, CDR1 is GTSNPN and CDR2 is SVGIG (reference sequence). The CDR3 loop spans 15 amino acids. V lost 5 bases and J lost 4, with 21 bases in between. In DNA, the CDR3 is TGTGCCTGGCGATCCTGGGGGAGACTAGGGTACGAGCAGTACTTC. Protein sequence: CAWRSWGRLGYEQYF. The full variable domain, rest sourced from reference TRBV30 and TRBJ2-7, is SQTIHQWPATLVQPVGSPLSLECTVEGTSNPNLYWYRQAAGRGLQLLFYSVGIGQISSEVPQNLSASRPQDRQFILSSKKLLLSDSGFYLCAWRSWGRLGYEQYFGPGTRLTVT.

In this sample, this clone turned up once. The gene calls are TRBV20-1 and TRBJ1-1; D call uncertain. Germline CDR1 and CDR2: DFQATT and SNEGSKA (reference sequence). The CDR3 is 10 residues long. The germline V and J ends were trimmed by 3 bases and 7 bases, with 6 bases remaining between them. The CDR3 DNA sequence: TGCAGTGCTAGCCAAGTTGAAGCTTTCTTT. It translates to CSASQVEAFF.

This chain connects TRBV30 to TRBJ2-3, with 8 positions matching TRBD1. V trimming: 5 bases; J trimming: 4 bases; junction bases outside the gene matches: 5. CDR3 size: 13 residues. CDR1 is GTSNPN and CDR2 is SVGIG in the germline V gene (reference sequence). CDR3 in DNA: TGTGCCTGGGAACAGGGGGGTGCAGATACGCAGTATTTT. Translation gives CAWEQGGADTQYF.

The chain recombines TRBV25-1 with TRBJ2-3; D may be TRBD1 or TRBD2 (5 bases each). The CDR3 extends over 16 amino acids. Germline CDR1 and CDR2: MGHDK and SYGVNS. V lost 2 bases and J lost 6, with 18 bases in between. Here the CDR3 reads CASSEPGTLTPDTQYF. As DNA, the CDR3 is TGTGCCAGCAGTGAACCCGGGACCCTCACCCCGGATACGCAGTATTTT.

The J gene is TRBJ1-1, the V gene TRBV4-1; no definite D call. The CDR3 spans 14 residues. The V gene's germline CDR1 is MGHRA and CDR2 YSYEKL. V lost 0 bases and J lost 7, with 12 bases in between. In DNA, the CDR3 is TGCGCCAGCAGCCAAGAGGTTGTCTCCTTTGAAGCTTTCTTT. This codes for CASSQEVVSFEAFF.

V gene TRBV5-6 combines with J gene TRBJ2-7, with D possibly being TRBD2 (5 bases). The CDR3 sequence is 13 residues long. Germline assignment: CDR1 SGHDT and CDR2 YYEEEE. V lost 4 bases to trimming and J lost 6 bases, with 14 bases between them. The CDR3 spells CASSPGVSREQYF. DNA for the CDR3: TGTGCCAGCAGCCCCGGGGTTAGCCGCGAGCAGTACTTC.

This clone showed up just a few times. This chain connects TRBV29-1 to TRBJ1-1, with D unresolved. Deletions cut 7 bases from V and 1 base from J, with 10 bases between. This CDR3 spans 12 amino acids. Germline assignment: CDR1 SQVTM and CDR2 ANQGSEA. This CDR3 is CSGRATNTEAFF. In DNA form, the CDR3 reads TGCAGCGGCCGGGCCACGAACACTGAAGCTTTCTTT.

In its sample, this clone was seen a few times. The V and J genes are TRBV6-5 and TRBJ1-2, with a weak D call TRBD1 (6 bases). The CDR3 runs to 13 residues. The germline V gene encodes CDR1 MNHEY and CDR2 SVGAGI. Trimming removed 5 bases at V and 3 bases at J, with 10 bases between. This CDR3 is CASSAGQYYGYTF. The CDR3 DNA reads TGTGCCAGCAGTGCCGGACAGTACTATGGCTACACCTTC.

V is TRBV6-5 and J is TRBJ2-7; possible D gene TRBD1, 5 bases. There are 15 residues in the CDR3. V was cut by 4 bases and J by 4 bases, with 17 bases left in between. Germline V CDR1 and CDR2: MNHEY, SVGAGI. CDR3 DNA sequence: TGTGCCAGCAGTTCAGGGTTCAGCGCTGCATACGAGCAGTACTTC. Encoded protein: CASSSGFSAAYEQYF.

The DNA for the CDR3 is TGCGCCAGCAGCCAGATCGCGGGGGAGACCCAGTACTTC. It codes for CASSQIAGETQYF. The rearrangement joins TRBV4-1 to TRBJ2-5, with D perhaps matching TRBD2 (6 bases). Looked up from germline, CDR1 is MGHRA and CDR2 is YSYEKL. V was pared by 3 bases and J by 5 bases, with 10 bases between. CDR3 length equals 13 residues.

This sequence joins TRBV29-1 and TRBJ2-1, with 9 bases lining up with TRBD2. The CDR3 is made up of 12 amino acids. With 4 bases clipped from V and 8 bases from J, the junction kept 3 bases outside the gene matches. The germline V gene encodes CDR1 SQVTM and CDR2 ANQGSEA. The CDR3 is CSVASGADEQFF. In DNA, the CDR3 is TGCAGCGTTGCTAGCGGGGCTGATGAGCAGTTCTTC.

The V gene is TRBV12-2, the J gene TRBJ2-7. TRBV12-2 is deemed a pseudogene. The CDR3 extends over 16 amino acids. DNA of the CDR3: TGTGCAAGTCGCTCCGTTCGGGGGCCGCTCTCCTACGAGCAGTACTTC. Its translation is CASRSVRGPLSYEQYF.